The 5 T cell receptor beta chains given below trace back to one sample, sequenced in a study of blood T cell repertoires in COVID-19. Sequencing was performed with immunoSEQ multiplex PCR; in TCRdb, only in-frame clones are kept and a portion is missing. This sample yields about 140,000 clones, of which roughly 85% are seen a single time; just under 3% belongs to the top ten. The sample taken for sequencing was peripheral blood. These receptors all come from a man aged 50-59 years with acute or convalescent COVID-19.

The rearrangement joins TRBV2 to TRBJ2-2, with 8 bases identical to TRBD1. Looked up from germline, CDR1 is SNHLY and CDR2 is FYNNEI. Trimming took 6 bases from V and 2 from J; bases not matched to a gene: 8. The CDR3 has 16 amino acids. This CDR3 is CASRPDRGANTGELFF. The DNA for the CDR3 is TGTGCCAGCAGACCCGACAGGGGCGCCAACACCGGGGAGCTGTTTTTT.

The gene calls are TRBV7-9 and TRBJ1-2; D is possibly TRBD1 (6 bases). CDR1 SEHNR and CDR2 FQNEAQ come from the germline V gene (reference sequence). With 5 bases removed from V and 7 bases from J, the gap between germline ends came to 17 bases. CDR3 length: 14 residues. The CDR3 nucleotides read TGTGCCAGCAGCGTTACAGGGTTGTTTGTTGGCTACACCTTC. Its translation: CASSVTGLFVGYTF.

The J gene is TRBJ1-1, the V gene TRBV9, with D tentatively TRBD1 (5 bases). The CDR3 contains 15 residues. Germline-derived CDR1 and CDR2 are SGDLS and YYNGEE. With 4 bases removed from V and 5 bases from J, the gap between germline ends came to 18 bases. Here the CDR3 reads CASSPQEGRRTEAFF. Written as DNA, the CDR3 is TGTGCCAGCAGCCCCCAGGAGGGGCGCAGAACTGAAGCTTTCTTT.

The chain employs TRBV28 and TRBJ1-1; possible D gene TRBD1, 6 bases. This CDR3 contains 14 residues. Germline CDR1 is MDHEN and CDR2 is SYDVKM. V dropped 3 bases and J dropped 0 bases, with 8 bases sitting between them. The CDR3 sequence is CASSLGTMNTEAFF. In DNA form, the CDR3 reads TGTGCCAGCAGTTTGGGGACAATGAACACTGAAGCTTTCTTT.

The chain is built from TRBV5-1 and TRBJ1-3; TRBD1 is a possible D gene (5 bases). V lost 4 bases and J 11 bases, leaving 16 bases between the germline ends. This CDR3 region has 13 residues. Germline V gives CDR1 SGHRS, CDR2 YFSETQ. CDR3 loop: CASSTDLQGAIYF. In DNA form, the CDR3 reads TGCGCCAGCAGCACCGACCTCCAGGGTGCCATATATTTT.